This record concerns one T cell receptor (beta chain) sequence. As yet, its antigen is unknown. The data derive from a study of identical twins. Study-wide results and caveats: Excess twin sharing in beta out-of-frame sequences was weaker.

Germline CDR1 MNHNS, CDR2 SASEGT. The germline V and J ends were trimmed by 7 bases and 7 bases, with 17 bases remaining between them. The CDR3 spans 14 residues. A template switching step contributed a universal primer site, while unique molecular identifiers were present in the cDNA. TCRdb re-called the 5' RACE reads through MiXCR, storing one row per CDR3 protein. The sample yields some 230,000 distinct CDR3 sequences, 5% to 7% seen once. The data were also submitted as part of a second study, on T cells expressing NK-cell markers. This second study notes: Investigators obtained TCR beta repertoires from sorted CD3+CD56+NKG2C+, CD3+CD56+NKG2C- and CD3+CD56-NKG2C+ T cells.

The sequencing sample was made of CD8+ T cells sorted from blood. The clonotype originates from a young woman in good health. V and J are TRBV6-1 and TRBJ2-1; maybe TRBD2 (5 bases). CDR3 DNA: TGTGCCAGCATGTTGAGAGCGGTCGGGAATGAGCAGTTCTTC. This codes for CASMLRAVGNEQFF.